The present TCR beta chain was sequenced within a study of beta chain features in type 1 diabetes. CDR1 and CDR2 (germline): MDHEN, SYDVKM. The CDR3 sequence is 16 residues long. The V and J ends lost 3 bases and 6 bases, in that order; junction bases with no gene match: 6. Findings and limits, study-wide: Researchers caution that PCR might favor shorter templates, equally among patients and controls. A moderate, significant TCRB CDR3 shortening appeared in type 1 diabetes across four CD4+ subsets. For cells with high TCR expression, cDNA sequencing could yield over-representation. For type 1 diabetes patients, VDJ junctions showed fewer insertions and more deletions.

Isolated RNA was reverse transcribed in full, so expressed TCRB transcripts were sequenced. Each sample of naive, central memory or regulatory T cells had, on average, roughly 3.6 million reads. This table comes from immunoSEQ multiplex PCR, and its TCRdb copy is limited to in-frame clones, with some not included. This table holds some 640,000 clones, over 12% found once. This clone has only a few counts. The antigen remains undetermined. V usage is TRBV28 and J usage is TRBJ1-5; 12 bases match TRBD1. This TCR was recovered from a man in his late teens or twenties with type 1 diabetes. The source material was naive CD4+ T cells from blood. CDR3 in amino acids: CASSFGGGQGAQPQHF. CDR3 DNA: TGTGCCAGCAGTTTCGGTGGGGGACAGGGGGCTCAGCCCCAGCATTTT.